These 19 T cell receptor beta chains were sequenced from one sample in a study of T cells in Graves' hyperthyroidism and ophthalmopathy. Amplified TCR beta CDR3 regions came from RNA transcripts. The HTBI primer set served for first-round RT-PCR of the TCR CDR3. TCRdb ran MiXCR on the multiplex PCR reads and lists one entry per CDR3 protein. This table has about 640,000 distinct CDR3 sequences, around 20% appearing once. The sample consisted of blood. These receptor sequences come from a young man with Graves' ophthalmopathy.

This clonotype has just a few counts. The CDR3 protein is CASSDSSTGAYEQYF. CDR3 bases: TGTGCCAGCAGTGATAGCTCGACAGGGGCCTACGAGCAGTACTTC. V gene TRBV25-1 combines with J gene TRBJ2-7, with TRBD1 matching 8 bases. The CDR3 length is 15 residues. From germline, CDR1 is MGHDK and CDR2 SYGVNS. The J segment lost 2 bases and the V segment lost 3 bases, leaving 6 bases of the junction unmatched.

This clonotype came up many times. A read error may be the cause here, since a much bigger clone is one base away. The V call is TRBV11-2, the J call TRBJ2-7; TRBD1 matches at 9 bases. This CDR3 contains 13 residues. CDR1 is SGHAT, CDR2 FQNNGV, per germline. Germline trimming cut 5 bases from V and 3 bases from J; bases unmatched to any gene: 2. CDR3 nucleotide sequence: TGTGCCAGCAGCACGGGACAGGGCTACGAGCAGTACTTC. Amino acid sequence: CASSTGQGYEQYF.

This clonotype was picked up many times. The J gene is TRBJ2-7, the V gene TRBV20-1; D might be TRBD1 (5 bases). Germline CDR1 DFQATT, CDR2 SNEGSKA (reference sequence). The V end lost 5 bases, the J end lost 1 base, and 9 bases lay between the germline ends. This CDR3 spans 12 amino acids. DNA for the CDR3: TGCAGTGCTGCGGACAATTCCTACGAGCAGTACTTC. This sequence encodes CSAADNSYEQYF.

This clonotype was recorded a few times. The chain recombines TRBV6-5 with TRBJ2-7, with 14 bases matching TRBD2. Germline trimming cut 0 bases from V and 2 bases from J; bases unmatched to any gene: 9. The CDR3 totals 19 residues. CDR1 is MNHEY and CDR2 is SVGAGI in the germline V gene. CDR3 in DNA: TGTGCCAGCAGTTACTCGAGGGGGACTAGCGGGAGCGGGGCCTACGAGCAGTACTTC. This translates into CASSYSRGTSGSGAYEQYF.

This sequence joins TRBV24-1 and TRBJ2-3; 14 bases align to TRBD2. The CDR3 spans 17 residues. The ends lost 7 bases at V and 5 bases at J; junction bases unmatched: 10. Germline CDR1 KGHDR, CDR2 SFDVKD. The chain's CDR3 is CATSFPGLAGEGDTQYF. CDR3 coding DNA: TGTGCCACCAGCTTCCCGGGACTAGCGGGAGAGGGAGATACGCAGTATTTT.

This clonotype showed up just a few times. The chain is built from TRBV20-1 and TRBJ1-5, with 10 bases fitting TRBD1. CDR3 length equals 15 residues. Germline CDR1 reads DFQATT; CDR2 reads SNEGSKA (reference sequence). After removal of 0 bases from V and 7 bases from J, the junction contained 6 bases not matched to a gene. In nucleotides, the CDR3 is TGCAGTGCTAGAGACGCTGGGACAGGGGAACAGCCCCAGCATTTT. Its protein product is CSARDAGTGEQPQHF.

This clonotype showed up just a few times. V usage is TRBV27 and J usage is TRBJ2-2, with D perhaps TRBD1 or TRBD2 (5 bases each). This CDR3 region has 16 residues. With 7 bases removed from V and 0 bases from J, the gap between germline ends came to 15 bases. Germline CDR1 is MNHEY and CDR2 is SMNVEV (reference sequence). The CDR3 region has the DNA TGTGCCAGCACGCAGGGACCCCAATCGAACACCGGGGAGCTGTTTTTT. Encoded protein: CASTQGPQSNTGELFF.

This clonotype has more than one count but fewer than ten. DNA for the CDR3: TGTGCCAGCAGTTTAGACACGCGACAGGGGCTCAAAAATGAAAAACTGTTTTTT. It yields the protein CASSLDTRQGLKNEKLFF. The chain employs TRBV28 and TRBJ1-4, with 8 nucleotides matching TRBD1. V dropped 2 bases and J dropped 5; count of bases not matched to a gene: 13. Germline V lookup: CDR1 MDHEN, CDR2 SYDVKM. There are 18 residues in the CDR3.

This clonotype was detected many times. This chain uses TRBV12-3 or TRBV12-4 with TRBJ1-5; no clear D gene. The CDR3 covers 13 residues. V was cut by 3 bases and J by 4 bases, with 7 bases left in between. CDR3 DNA: TGTGCCAGCAGTTTCACACAAAATCAGCCCCAGCATTTT. This gives the protein CASSFTQNQPQHF.

There are many counts of this clonotype. The chain is built from TRBV6-2 or TRBV6-3 and TRBJ1-1; unclear D gene. Trimming shortened V by 0 bases and J by 0 bases, and 14 bases separated the two germline ends. Germline CDR1 and CDR2: MNHEY and SVGEGT. The CDR3 is made up of 17 amino acids. The CDR3, as DNA: TGTGCCAGCAGTTACTCGACAAGTGGAGGCATGAACACTGAAGCTTTCTTT. Its translation: CASSYSTSGGMNTEAFF.

The chain combines TRBV30 with TRBJ1-5; 8 bases agree with TRBD1. Germline assignment: CDR1 GTSNPN and CDR2 SVGIG (reference sequence). CDR3 size: 15 residues. The V gene end was trimmed by 1 base and the J gene end by 2 bases; junction bases not matched to a gene: 4. The CDR3 nucleotides read TGTGCCTGGAGTGCAGGGGGCACGGGCAATCAGCCCCAGCATTTT. It encodes CAWSAGGTGNQPQHF. Filled out from reference TRBV30 and TRBJ1-5, the complete variable domain reads SQTIHQWPATLVQPVGSPLSLECTVEGTSNPNLYWYRQAAGRGLQLLFYSVGIGQISSEVPQNLSASRPQDRQFILSSKKLLLSDSGFYLCAWSAGGTGNQPQHFGDGTRLSIL.

In its sample, this clonotype was seen a few times. J is TRBJ2-7 and V is TRBV20-1; the D gene is possibly TRBD1 (6 bases). CDR3 length: 12 amino acids. CDR1 DFQATT and CDR2 SNEGSKA come from the germline V gene (reference sequence). Trimming shortened V by 6 bases and J by 0 bases, and 9 bases separated the two germline ends. The CDR3 DNA reads as TGCAGTGCCCCGGACAGCTCCTACGAGCAGTACTTC. Translated: CSAPDSSYEQYF.

The chain has TRBV27 and TRBJ2-7, with D tentatively TRBD1 or TRBD2 (5 bases each). This CDR3 is built from 14 residues. The V end lost 0 bases, the J end lost 1 base, and 7 bases lay between the germline ends. The germline gives CDR1 MNHEY, CDR2 SMNVEV (reference sequence). CDR3 protein: CASSLSEGSYEQYF. The CDR3 DNA is TGTGCCAGCAGTTTATCCGAGGGGTCCTACGAGCAGTACTTC.

This clonotype has at least ten counts. The V and J genes are TRBV5-1 and TRBJ1-1; D not resolved. Germline values: CDR1 SGHRS, CDR2 YFSETQ. The CDR3 length is 17 residues. V lost 0 bases, J lost 1 base, and 16 bases lay in between. DNA for the CDR3: TGCGCCAGCAGCTTGGTCGGTCTTGGGTCGGGGAACACTGAAGCTTTCTTT. The encoded protein is CASSLVGLGSGNTEAFF.

This clonotype appeared a few times. The chain has TRBV10-3 and TRBJ1-1; 7 bases match TRBD1. The CDR3 consists of 13 residues. The germline V gene has CDR1 ENHRY and CDR2 SYGVKD. J was trimmed by 4 bases and V by 10 bases; bases with no gene match: 9. The CDR3 sequence is CATNKGQRTEAFF. Here the CDR3 DNA reads TGTGCCACCAACAAGGGACAGCGCACTGAAGCTTTCTTT.

There are many counts of this clonotype. This chain joins TRBV27 and TRBJ2-1; TRBD2 matches at 10 bases. This CDR3 is 15 amino acids long. Germline V gene data show CDR1 as MNHEY and CDR2 as SMNVEV (reference sequence). V lost 2 bases, J lost 6 bases, and 4 bases stayed unmatched. CDR3 amino acids: CASSLRTSGINEQFF. CDR3 in DNA: TGTGCCAGCAGTTTACGAACTAGCGGGATCAATGAGCAGTTCTTC.

The CDR3 sequence: CSARVLVKQFF. CDR3 bases: TGCAGTGCTCGGGTTCTGGTGAAGCAGTTCTTC. The chain links TRBV20-1 to TRBJ2-1; no definite D call. The CDR3 is 11 amino acids. The V gene's germline CDR1 is DFQATT and CDR2 SNEGSKA (reference sequence). Trimming left V 5 bases short and J 11 bases short, with 13 bases between.

J is TRBJ2-3 and V is TRBV5-1, with 10 bases that match TRBD2. The V and J ends lost 0 bases and 4 bases, in that order; junction bases with no gene match: 5. Germline-derived CDR1 and CDR2 are SGHRS and YFSETQ. The CDR3 has 16 amino acids. This chain's CDR3 is CASSLEIAGGSDTQYF. CDR3 coding DNA: TGCGCCAGCAGCTTGGAAATAGCGGGAGGATCAGATACGCAGTATTTT.

There are a few counts of this clonotype. The chain has TRBV5-1 and TRBJ2-7; tentatively, D is TRBD2 (6 bases). V lost 4 bases, J lost 2 bases, and 13 bases lay in between. The germline gives CDR1 SGHRS, CDR2 YFSETQ. The CDR3 runs to 14 residues. The CDR3 bases are TGCGCCAGCAGCCCGAGGACTACAGCCTACGAGCAGTACTTC. It is translated as CASSPRTTAYEQYF.